Shown below are 12 T cell receptor beta chains from a single sample sequenced in a study of human T cells and chemical hapten exposure. Time point in this sample: patch test 1, 2 weeks after DPC sensitization. Treatment reported: therapeutic diphenylcyclopropenone sensitization with weekly scalp DPC. TCRdb reprocessed the RACE reads with MiXCR, giving one entry per CDR3 protein. The sample has 180,000 or so distinct CDR3 sequences, around 22% seen once. Sequenced material: whole blood, taken in connection with sensitization to the hapten diphenylcyclopropenone (DPC). The origin of the receptors is a woman between 50 and 59 years old with alopecia areata. Some clones in this sample may be carry-over from other donors' samples.

This clonotype was counted many times. The gene calls are TRBV15 and TRBJ1-1; D may be TRBD1 (6 bases). The V gene's germline CDR1 is LNHNV and CDR2 YYDKDF (reference sequence). This CDR3 spans 14 amino acids. V lost 3 bases to trimming and J lost 1 base, with 9 bases between them. The CDR3: CATSSTGTNTEAFF. For the CDR3, the DNA is TGTGCCACCAGCAGTACAGGGACGAACACTGAAGCTTTCTTT.

This clonotype rates as medium-sized (0.01 to 0.1%). Its ends do not fully match the called genes, so a read error is possible. The V and J genes are TRBV5-1 and TRBJ2-1; D unclear. The germline gives CDR1 SGHRS, CDR2 YFSETQ. This CDR3 has 12 residues. CDR3 sequence reads: CASSLEYNEQFF. CDR3 nucleotide sequence: TGTGCCAGCAGCTTAGAGTACAATGAGCAGTTCTTC.

This clonotype was detected only a few times. The chain links TRBV20-1 to TRBJ1-2; D is unclear. The V gene lost 0 bases and the J gene lost 4 bases, with 15 bases spanning the gap. This CDR3 comprises 15 residues. The germline V gene has CDR1 DFQATT and CDR2 SNEGSKA (reference sequence). CDR3 coding DNA: TGCAGTGCTAGAGAGGGCAGAACCAACGCCTATGGCTACACCTTC. Encoded protein: CSAREGRTNAYGYTF.

This clonotype appeared a few times. This rearrangement joins TRBV29-1 to TRBJ2-4; 8 bases match TRBD1. CDR1 SQVTM and CDR2 ANQGSEA come from the germline V gene. CDR3 length equals 12 residues. With V trimmed by 2 bases and J by 8 bases, 2 bases remained unmatched. The CDR3 reads CSVETGGYIQYF. DNA of the CDR3: TGCAGCGTTGAAACAGGGGGGTACATTCAGTACTTC.

V usage is TRBV24-1 and J usage is TRBJ2-7, with 7 bases identical to TRBD1. Germline trimming cut 7 bases from V and 3 bases from J; bases unmatched to any gene: 5. The CDR3 length is 13 residues. CDR1 is KGHDR and CDR2 is SFDVKD in the germline V gene. CDR3: CATSGDSLYEQYF. Here the CDR3 DNA reads TGTGCCACCAGCGGGGACAGCCTCTACGAGCAGTACTTC.

The genes are TRBV5-1 and TRBJ2-3; 8 nucleotides align to TRBD2. The CDR3 spans 16 residues. Germline V gene data show CDR1 as SGHRS and CDR2 as YFSETQ. Trimming removed 0 bases from V and 0 bases from J; junction bases left unmatched: 3. The CDR3 spells CASSLAGTSSTDTQYF. The CDR3 DNA reads TGCGCCAGCAGCTTGGCCGGGACTAGTAGCACAGATACGCAGTATTTT.

This clonotype was found a few times. The genes are TRBV5-6 and TRBJ2-5, with D perhaps assigned TRBD1 or TRBD2 (5 bases each). The CDR3 has 13 amino acids. Germline values: CDR1 SGHDT, CDR2 YYEEEE. Trimming removed 4 bases at V and 4 bases at J, with 11 bases between. CDR3 DNA: TGTGCCAGCAGCCTAGAGGGGCGAGAGACCCAGTACTTC. It is translated as CASSLEGRETQYF.

The gene calls are TRBV12-3 or TRBV12-4 and TRBJ2-3; TRBD2 matches 8 bases. The ends lost 4 bases at V and 2 bases at J; junction bases unmatched: 5. CDR3 length: 15 residues. CDR3 coding DNA: TGTGCCAGCAGTTCACCGGGACTAGACACAGATACGCAGTATTTT. Its translation is CASSSPGLDTDTQYF.

This clonotype showed up just a few times. The chain carries TRBV4-2 and TRBJ2-7; D is unclear. The germline V gene has CDR1 LGHNA and CDR2 YNFKEQ. Trimming cost V 0 bases and J 0 bases, with 9 bases left between them. There are 15 residues in the CDR3. CDR3 protein: CASSQDRSSSYEQYF. The CDR3, as DNA: TGTGCCAGCAGCCAAGACAGGTCGAGCTCCTACGAGCAGTACTTC.

A few counts support this clonotype. J is TRBJ2-3 and V is TRBV5-1; D may be TRBD2 (6 bases). V lost 4 bases to trimming and J lost 1 base, with 10 bases between them. The CDR3 is 14 amino acids. Germline V gene sequence: CDR1 SGHRS, CDR2 YFSETQ. The CDR3 protein is CASSAASGTDTQYF. CDR3 sequence (DNA): TGCGCCAGCAGCGCAGCTAGCGGCACAGATACGCAGTATTTT.

This clonotype has more than one count but fewer than ten. This chain connects TRBV12-3 or TRBV12-4 to TRBJ2-7; a weak D match, TRBD1 (7 bases). The CDR3 extends over 14 amino acids. V shed 4 bases and J shed 3 bases, with 13 bases lying between them. The CDR3 sequence: CASSSPGGNYEQYF. In DNA, the CDR3 is TGTGCCAGCAGTTCCCCAGGGGGGAACTACGAGCAGTACTTC.

The J gene is TRBJ2-7, the V gene TRBV7-9; a possible D gene is TRBD2 (5 bases). Germline V CDR1 and CDR2: SEHNR, FQNEAQ (reference sequence). V lost 5 bases, J lost 4 bases, and 18 bases lay in between. This CDR3 is built from 15 residues. The CDR3 DNA sequence: TGTGCCAGCAGCCTAAGGGTTGAGCGGTCATACGAGCAGTACTTC. Its translation: CASSLRVERSYEQYF.